This TCR beta chain was profiled in a study of T cells in Graves' hyperthyroidism and ophthalmopathy. Amplification targeted TCR beta CDR3 regions from RNA transcripts. Researchers ran a first-round RT-PCR on the TCR CDR3 using the HTBI primer set. From the multiplex PCR reads, TCRdb called clonotypes with MiXCR, one entry per CDR3 protein. The sample contains about 620,000 distinct CDR3 sequences, roughly 17% of which appear only once. The sample holds a few counts of this clonotype. Its antigen remains unknown. The V gene's germline CDR1 is MNHEY and CDR2 SVGEGT. The V gene lost 5 bases and the J gene lost 2 bases, with 13 bases spanning the gap. The CDR3 has 14 residues. General observations from the study: In the analysis, a 13 V-J model separated ophthalmopathy from stable hyperthyroidism.

This receptor was taken from a woman aged 25-40 years with Graves' hyperthyroidism. V gene TRBV6-2 or TRBV6-3 combines with J gene TRBJ2-7; D not resolved. Sequenced material: blood. DNA for the CDR3: TGTGCCAGCAGTCACAGAGCCCCCGCCTACGAGCAGTACTTC. Protein sequence: CASSHRAPAYEQYF.